This T cell receptor (beta chain) was obtained from a study of T cell repertoires in cytomegalovirus infection. There are a few counts of this clonotype. Its target is not known. Findings of the study overall: Cumulative public TCR beta family frequency identified CMV carriers with the relevant HLA. CMV-specific TCR beta clonotypes restricted by HLA-C were the ones dominating the ex vivo response.

TCRdb re-analysed the reads in MiXCR, keeping a single row per CDR3 protein. Of 200,000 to 300,000 distinct CDR3 sequences in the sample, approximately 10% were seen once. CDR3 length: 17 residues. CDR1 is WSHSY and CDR2 is SAAADI in the germline V gene. V shed 5 bases and J 1 base; nucleotides not matched to a gene: 8. The chain carries TRBV10-2 and TRBJ1-1, with 12 bases aligning to TRBD1. The receptor was derived from a human donor in good health (CMV status not recorded). Some clones in this sample may be carry-over from other donors' samples. Source material: PBMCs. CDR3 region: CASSPGGQGASNTEAFF. DNA for the CDR3: TGCGCCAGCAGTCCTGGGGGACAGGGGGCTTCGAACACTGAAGCTTTCTTT.